This is a list of T cell receptor beta chains from one sample in a study of blood T cell repertoires in COVID-19. Repertoires were generated with immunoSEQ multiplex PCR, while TCRdb's copy carries only in-frame clones and drops some. The repertoire holds roughly 130,000 clones, with roughly 85% as singletons. What was sequenced was peripheral blood. The receptor source for this set is a man in his forties or fifties with acute or convalescent COVID-19. The CDR3 runs from the conserved cysteine through the conserved F or W. D genes are given only for firm matches. Rows may omit the clone size; those that give it use once, few, many or a size class.

TRBD2	TRBV18	.	TRBJ2-1	TGTGCCAGCTCACGCACTAGCGGAACCTACAATGAGCAGTTCTTC	CASSRTSGTYNEQFF
TRBD1	TRBV7-9	.	TRBJ1-1	TGTGCCAGCAGTACTCCGACAGGGGCGAACACTGAAGCTTTCTTT	CASSTPTGANTEAFF
TRBD1	TRBV6-2/TRBV6-3	.	TRBJ2-1	TGTGCCAGCAGTTACGAGGGGGCGTTGGACAATGAGCAGTTCTTC	CASSYEGALDNEQFF
TRBD1	TRBV7-2	.	TRBJ2-5	TGTGCCAGCAGCATAAGGGGCTCGACAGGGCGTACCCAAGAGACCCAGTACTTC	CASSIRGSTGRTQETQYF
TRBD1	TRBV7-9	.	TRBJ1-1	TGTGCCAGCAGCTTAACCTTCAGGGGGCAGGCGGACACTGAAGCTTTCTTT	CASSLTFRGQADTEAFF
TRBD1	TRBV5-1	once	TRBJ2-7	TGCGCCAGCAGCATGGGACAGGTTGTGGACGAGCAGTACTTC	CASSMGQVVDEQYF
.	TRBV2	.	TRBJ1-2	TGTGCCAGCAGCCTCAGAGGAGGTTTAGCGGGTGGCTACACCTTC	CASSLRGGLAGGYTF
.	TRBV10-3	.	TRBJ2-7	TGTGCCATCAGTGAGCGGGTAGGTCTAGCGAGCTCCTACGAGCAGTACTTC	CAISERVGLASSYEQYF
.	TRBV6-5	.	TRBJ2-1	TGTGCCAGCAGTTACTATACTAGCACGGGTCATAATGAGCAGTTCTTC	CASSYYTSTGHNEQFF
.	TRBV14	many	TRBJ1-2	TGTGCCAGCAGCCGATTACAGGCGGAGGGCTACACCTTC	CASSRLQAEGYTF